This T cell receptor (beta chain) is drawn from a study of T cells after yellow fever vaccination (dated by TCRdb to between 2019 and 2020). In the study overall: The SMART-Seq v4 Ultra Low Input RNA kit was used to prepare libraries from fractions with low cell numbers. To follow T-cell clones before and after both primary and booster YFV17D yellow fever vaccination, bulk TCR alpha and beta repertoires underwent longitudinal sequencing. The cohort comprised two healthy male donors, one aged 18 to 30 and one aged 30 to 39 years. Bulk PBMC replicates and cell subsets were isolated from blood drawn at multiple timepoints before and after both primary and secondary immunization. Overall results and qualifications from the work: A small fraction of clonotypes appeared in both the CD4 and CD8 compartments, likely as a result of convergent recombination. After the booster, most clones that had expanded after primary vaccination were detected again (approximately 95% of CD4 and around nine tenths of CD8), suggesting broad maintenance of memory. The secondary T-cell response was weaker than the primary response but faster, peaking on day 5 instead of day 15. Because the study included only a couple of donors, the extent to which the findings can be generalized is limited. Computational filtering was required because FACS-sorted repertoires could contain abundant contaminating clonotypes from the bulk population.

The instrument was an Illumina NovaSeq 6000. TCR cDNA was synthesized by 5'RACE template switching, which introduced a universal primer site and unique molecular identifiers. Priming of cDNA synthesis was performed from both the TCR alpha and TCR beta constant segments. Library amplification used two PCR steps, and the second PCR step added sample barcodes and sequencing adapters. Sequencing of libraries was done on Illumina HiSeq 2500 (2x100 bp) or NovaSeq (2x150 bp). The paper's data handling went like this. Demultiplexing of reads and collapsing into UMI consensus sequences were performed with MIGEC, and V(D)J alignment was carried out with MiXCR. Clonotypes responding to the vaccine were identified with edgeR on replicate PBMC samples, with the criteria of FDR below 0.01 and a log2 fold change above 5 up to day 15. Each bulk clonotype was labeled CD4 or CD8 based on which sequenced repertoire, CD4 or CD8, contained the clonotype at higher abundance. TCRdb ran its own pipeline on the public reads, namely fastp trimming at Q25 and MiXCR clone calling, and kept in-frame beta chains. Rows matching on CDR3 protein sequence are summarized as one entry with the most common DNA and genes. TCRdb's processing, not the study's, gives the V and J calls here. The sample includes some 320,000 distinct CDR3 sequences, with over 8.5% observed a single time. The top ten clonotypes cover about 3% of the sample.

The treatment or condition tag for this specimen amounts to: live attenuated yellow fever vaccine strain. A standard Ficoll-Paque protocol was used to isolate PBMCs from peripheral blood. Dynabeads CD4 and CD8 positive selection kits were used to isolate CD4 and CD8 T-cell fractions. TriZol was used to extract RNA from bulk PBMCs, CD4 and CD8 fractions, and dextramer-positive and dextramer-negative fractions. As regards this clonotype: No antigen is known for it. No clone much larger than this one lies a single base away; base qualities are absent.

The germline V gene (reference sequence) gives CDR1 as SGHKS and CDR2 as YYEKEE. V is reduced by 4 bases and J by 5 bases, leaving a spacing of 6 bases between them. The CDR3 goes from the cysteine to the phenylalanine over 12 residues. Only the CDR3 DNA stays, 36 bases, in frame from base 1. The receptor was derived from a man younger than 35 who received the YFV17D yellow fever vaccine. The chain links TRBV5-5 with TRBJ2-2, with the D gene too uncertain to name. Sequenced here: CD4+ T cells sorted from PBMCs, sampled 45 days after the yellow fever booster vaccination. In nucleotide form, the sequence is TGTGCCAGCAGCATCCAAACCGGGGAGCTGTTTTTT. It is translated as CASSIQTGELFF.